This is a list of T cell receptor beta chains from one sample in a study of siplizumab effects on memory and regulatory T cells. Measured with immunoSEQ multiplex PCR; TCRdb has only the in-frame clones, and not every one. The sample yields about 87,000 clones, approximately 93% seen once. The sequenced sample consisted of non-Treg CD4+ T cells sorted from blood. The source of these receptors is a human donor in good health. Both conserved end residues are part of each CDR3. A D gene is named only where the DNA matches it firmly. Size is omitted from some rows. Given values are once, few, many or a class for expanded clones.

>TRBJ2-5|.|15|.|TRBV7-9
CASSLRGTRQETQYF
TGTGCCAGCAGCTTAAGGGGGACTCGTCAAGAGACCCAGTACTTC
>TRBJ2-3|.|13|TRBD2|TRBV27
CASSQLAGTQQYF
TGTGCCAGCAGTCAACTAGCGGGTACGCAGCAGTATTTT
>TRBJ1-1|.|15|.|TRBV10-3
CATSDPGREGYEAFF
TGTGCCACCAGCGATCCGGGCAGGGAGGGTTATGAAGCTTTCTTT
>TRBJ2-3|.|16|TRBD2|TRBV7-7
CASSLGLAGHTDTQYF
TGTGCTAGCAGCTTAGGGTTAGCGGGACACACAGATACGCAGTATTTT
>TRBJ1-5|.|15|.|TRBV4-1
CASRETSYSNQPQHF
TGCGCCAGCAGGGAAACGTCGTATAGCAATCAGCCCCAGCATTTT
>TRBJ2-1|.|16|TRBD1|TRBV7-3
CASSLTGTGVLYEQFF
TGTGCCAGCAGCTTAACTGGGACAGGGGTTTTGTATGAGCAGTTCTTC
>TRBJ1-2|.|14|.|TRBV15
CATSGRTANYGYTF
TGTGCCACCAGCGGACGGACAGCTAACTATGGCTACACCTTC
>TRBJ2-7|.|12|.|TRBV7-8
CASSWGSYEQYF
TGTGCCAGCAGCTGGGGCTCCTACGAGCAGTACTTC
>TRBJ2-3|.|16|.|TRBV1
CTSSTTRHTYTDTQYF
TGCACCAGCAGCACGACTCGACATACCTACACAGATACGCAGTATTTT
>TRBJ2-6|.|14|.|TRBV6-5
CASRRVSGANVLTF
TGTGCCAGCAGACGCGTCTCTGGGGCCAACGTCCTGACTTTC
>TRBJ2-5|.|14|TRBD1|TRBV11-2
CASSEGDSRETQYF
TGTGCCAGCAGCGAGGGGGACAGTCGAGAGACCCAGTACTTC
>TRBJ2-3|.|15|TRBD1|TRBV7-9
CASTIGQGSTDTQYF
TGTGCCAGTACCATCGGACAGGGGAGCACAGATACGCAGTATTTT
>TRBJ2-7|.|16|.|TRBV7-9
CASSPWSASFGPEQYF
TGTGCCAGCAGCCCGTGGTCGGCCAGCTTCGGGCCCGAGCAGTACTTC
>TRBJ1-3|.|14|.|TRBV5-4
CASSLGTNGNTIYF
TGTGCCAGCAGCTTGGGGACTAATGGAAACACCATATATTTT
>TRBJ1-2|.|13|.|TRBV14
CASSQDGVYGYTF
TGTGCCAGCAGCCAAGATGGCGTCTATGGCTACACCTTC
>TRBJ2-1|.|16|TRBD1|TRBV18
CASSPAQTGRYNEQFF
TGTGCCAGCTCACCAGCGCAGACAGGGCGTTACAATGAGCAGTTCTTC
>TRBJ1-4|.|16|.|TRBV7-9
CASSLALSSTNEKLFF
TGTGCCAGCAGCTTAGCGTTATCCTCAACTAATGAAAAACTGTTTTTT
>TRBJ2-7|.|12|TRBD2|TRBV18
CASSPGGVEQYF
TGTGCCAGCTCACCGGGAGGGGTCGAGCAGTACTTC
>TRBJ2-5|once|14|.|TRBV15
CATSEIKGKETQYF
TGTGCCACCAGCGAGATAAAGGGTAAAGAGACCCAGTACTTC
>TRBJ2-3|.|11|.|TRBV30
CAWGTGDTQYF
TGTGCCTGGGGAACAGGGGATACGCAGTATTTT
>TRBJ1-6|.|14|TRBD1|TRBV6-1
CASGPGQGAGPLHF
TGTGCCAGCGGACCGGGACAGGGCGCGGGGCCCCTCCACTTT
>TRBJ2-3|.|18|TRBD1|TRBV9
CASSAYLRDRESTDTQYF
TGTGCCAGCAGCGCATACCTCCGGGACAGGGAAAGCACAGATACGCAGTATTTT
>TRBJ1-2|.|12|.|TRBV30
CALQPQVYGYTF
TGTGCCCTACAGCCTCAGGTCTATGGCTACACCTTC
>TRBJ2-7|.|15|TRBD2|TRBV5-4
CASSQGLAGLYEQYF
TGTGCCAGCAGCCAGGGACTAGCGGGATTATACGAGCAGTACTTC
>TRBJ1-4|.|14|.|TRBV30
CAWSREIGRDKLFF
TGTGCCTGGAGTAGGGAGATCGGCAGGGACAAACTGTTTTTT
>TRBJ1-6|.|12|.|TRBV27
CASSFGEGPLHF
TGTGCCAGCAGTTTTGGGGAGGGACCCCTCCACTTT
>TRBJ2-5|.|16|.|TRBV18
CASSPTGQTGPETQYF
TGTGCCAGCTCACCGACCGGACAGACGGGGCCCGAGACCCAGTACTTC
>TRBJ1-4|.|14|TRBD1|TRBV6-5
CASSQGQFNEKLFF
TGTGCCAGCAGCCAGGGACAGTTTAATGAAAAACTGTTTTTT